Included here is one TCR beta chain sequence, with context. The sample originates from a study of blood T cell repertoires in COVID-19. As for the study in general: The United States, Italy and Spain provided the acute and convalescent COVID-19 samples. The cDNA or gDNA used as material had been derived from T cells, B-cell-depleted T cells, or PBMCs.

Assay used: immunoSEQ multiplex PCR; TCRdb lists only in-frame clones, some missing. The table lists hundreds of thousands of clones, roughly 88% of them singletons, with about 9.4% in the top ten. Losses at the gene ends were 1 base for V and 9 bases for J; bases not matched to a gene: 6. The length of the CDR3 is 15 residues. Germline CDR1 and CDR2: SEHNR and FQNEAQ (reference sequence). The material sequenced was peripheral blood. The chain uses TRBV7-9 and TRBJ2-1; TRBD1 aligns across 10 bases. This sequence was found in a woman aged 70-85 years with COVID-19, enrolled during active disease. CDR3 loop: CASSLGQGALGEQFF. The CDR3 coding sequence is TGTGCCAGCAGCTTAGGACAGGGGGCACTTGGTGAGCAGTTCTTC.